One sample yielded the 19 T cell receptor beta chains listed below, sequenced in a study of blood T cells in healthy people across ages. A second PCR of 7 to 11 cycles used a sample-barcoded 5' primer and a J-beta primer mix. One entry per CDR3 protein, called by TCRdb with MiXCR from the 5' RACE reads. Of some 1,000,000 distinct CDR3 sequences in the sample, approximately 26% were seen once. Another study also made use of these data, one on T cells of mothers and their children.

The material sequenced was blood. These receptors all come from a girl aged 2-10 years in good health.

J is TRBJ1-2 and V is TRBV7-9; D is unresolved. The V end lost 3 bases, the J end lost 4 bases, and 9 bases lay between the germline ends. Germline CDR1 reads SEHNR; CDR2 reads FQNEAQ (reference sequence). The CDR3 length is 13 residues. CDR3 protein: CASSFAFSYGYTF. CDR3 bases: TGTGCCAGCAGCTTCGCGTTCAGCTATGGCTACACCTTC.

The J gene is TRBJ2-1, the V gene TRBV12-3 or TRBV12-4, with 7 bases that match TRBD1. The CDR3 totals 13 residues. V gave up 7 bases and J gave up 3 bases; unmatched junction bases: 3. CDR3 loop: CASIGQDYNEQFF. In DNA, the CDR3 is TGTGCCAGCATAGGACAGGACTACAATGAGCAGTTCTTC.

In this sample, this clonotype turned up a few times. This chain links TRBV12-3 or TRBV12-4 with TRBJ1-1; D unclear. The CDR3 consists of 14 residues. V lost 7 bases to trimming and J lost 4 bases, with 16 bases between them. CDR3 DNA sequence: TGTGCCAGCATCTTGAGAGAACGTAGCACTGAAGCTTTCTTT. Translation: CASILRERSTEAFF.

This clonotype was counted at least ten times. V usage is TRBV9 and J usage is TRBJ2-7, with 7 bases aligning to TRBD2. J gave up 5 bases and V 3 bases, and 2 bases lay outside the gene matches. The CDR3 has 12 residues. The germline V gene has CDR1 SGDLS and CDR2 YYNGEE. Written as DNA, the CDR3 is TGTGCCAGCAGCGGACTAGCCCACGAGCAGTACTTC. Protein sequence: CASSGLAHEQYF.

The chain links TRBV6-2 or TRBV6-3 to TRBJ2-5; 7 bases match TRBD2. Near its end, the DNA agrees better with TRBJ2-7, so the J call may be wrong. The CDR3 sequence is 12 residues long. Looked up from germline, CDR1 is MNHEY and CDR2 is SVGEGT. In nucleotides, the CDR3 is TGTGCCAGCAGTTGGACTAGTTTCGAGCAGTACTTC. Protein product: CASSWTSFEQYF.

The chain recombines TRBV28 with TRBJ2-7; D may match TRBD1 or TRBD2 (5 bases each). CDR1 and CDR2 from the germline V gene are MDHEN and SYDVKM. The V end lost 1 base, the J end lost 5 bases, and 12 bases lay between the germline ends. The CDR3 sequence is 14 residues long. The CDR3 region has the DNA TGTGCCAGCAGTTTATTGCCCCTGGGGGACGAGCAGTACTTC. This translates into CASSLLPLGDEQYF. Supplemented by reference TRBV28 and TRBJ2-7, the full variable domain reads DVKVTQSSRYLVKRTGEKVFLECVQDMDHENMFWYRQDPGLGLRLIYFSYDVKMKEKGDIPEGYSVSREKKERFSLILESASTNQTSMYLCASSLLPLGDEQYFGPGTRLTVT.

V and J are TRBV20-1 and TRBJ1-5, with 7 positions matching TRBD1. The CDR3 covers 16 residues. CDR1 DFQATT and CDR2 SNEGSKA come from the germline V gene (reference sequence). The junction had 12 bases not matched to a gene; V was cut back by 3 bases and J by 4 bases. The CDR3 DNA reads TGCAGTGCTAGTCTGTCCGGGACAGCTCATAATCAGCCCCAGCATTTT. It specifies CSASLSGTAHNQPQHF.

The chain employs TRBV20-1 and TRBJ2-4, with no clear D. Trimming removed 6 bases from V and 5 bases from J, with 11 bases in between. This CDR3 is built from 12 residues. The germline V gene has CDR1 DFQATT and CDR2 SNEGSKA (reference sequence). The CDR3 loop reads CSAGPIQNIQYF. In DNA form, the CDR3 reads TGCAGTGCCGGGCCTATCCAAAACATTCAGTACTTC.

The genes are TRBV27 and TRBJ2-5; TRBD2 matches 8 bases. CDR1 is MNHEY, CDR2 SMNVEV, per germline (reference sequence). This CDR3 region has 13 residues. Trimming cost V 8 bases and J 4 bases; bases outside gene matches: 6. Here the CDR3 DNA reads TGTGCCAGCGGCTTGACTAGCGTAGAGACCCAGTACTTC. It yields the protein CASGLTSVETQYF.

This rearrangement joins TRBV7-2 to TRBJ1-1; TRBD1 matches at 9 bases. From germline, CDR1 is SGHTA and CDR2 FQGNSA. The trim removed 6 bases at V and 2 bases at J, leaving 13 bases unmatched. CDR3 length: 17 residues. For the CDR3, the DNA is TGTGCCAGCAGTAAAAGAGCAGCGGACAGGGGCAACACTGAAGCTTTCTTT. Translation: CASSKRAADRGNTEAFF.

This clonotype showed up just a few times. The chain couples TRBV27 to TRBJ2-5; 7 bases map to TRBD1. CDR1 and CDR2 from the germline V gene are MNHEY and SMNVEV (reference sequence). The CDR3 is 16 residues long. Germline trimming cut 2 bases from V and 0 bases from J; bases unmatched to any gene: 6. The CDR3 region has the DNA TGTGCCAGCAGTTTAGGGGCAGGGGGTCACCAAGAGACCCAGTACTTC. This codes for CASSLGAGGHQETQYF.

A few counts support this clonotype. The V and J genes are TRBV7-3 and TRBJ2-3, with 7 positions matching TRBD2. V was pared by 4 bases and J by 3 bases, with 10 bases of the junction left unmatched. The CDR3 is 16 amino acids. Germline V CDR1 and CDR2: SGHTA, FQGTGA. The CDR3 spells CASSSFGGGQTDTQYF. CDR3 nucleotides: TGTGCCAGCAGCTCCTTCGGCGGGGGTCAAACAGATACGCAGTATTTT.

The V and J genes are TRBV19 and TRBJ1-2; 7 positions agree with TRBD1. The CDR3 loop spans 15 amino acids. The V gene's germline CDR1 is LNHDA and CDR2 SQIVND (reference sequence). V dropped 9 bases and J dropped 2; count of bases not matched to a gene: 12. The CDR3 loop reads CASSYRTGINYGYTF. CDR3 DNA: TGTGCCAGCTCTTATAGGACAGGAATAAACTATGGCTACACCTTC.

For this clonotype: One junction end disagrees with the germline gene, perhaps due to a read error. The DNA of the CDR3 is TGTGCCAGCAGTAAAGCTAGGGACAGACCTGGCTACACCTTC. Residues: CASSKARDRPGYTF. This chain uses TRBV6-1 with TRBJ1-2; 7 positions match TRBD1. Germline V lookup: CDR1 MNHNS, CDR2 SASEGT. The CDR3 sequence is 14 residues long.

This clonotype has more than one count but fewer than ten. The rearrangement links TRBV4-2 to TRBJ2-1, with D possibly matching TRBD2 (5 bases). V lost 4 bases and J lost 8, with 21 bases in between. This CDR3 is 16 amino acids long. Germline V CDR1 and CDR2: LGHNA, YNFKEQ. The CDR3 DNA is TGTGCCAGCAGCCTCGGACTGACGATTATACCCGATGAGCAGTTCTTC. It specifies CASSLGLTIIPDEQFF.

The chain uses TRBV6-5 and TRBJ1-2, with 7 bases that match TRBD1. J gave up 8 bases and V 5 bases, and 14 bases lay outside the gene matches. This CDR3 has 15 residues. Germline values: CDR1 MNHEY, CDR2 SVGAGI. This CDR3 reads CASSGSLGQSLGYTF. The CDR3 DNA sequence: TGTGCCAGCAGTGGGTCCCTGGGACAGTCCCTGGGCTACACCTTC.

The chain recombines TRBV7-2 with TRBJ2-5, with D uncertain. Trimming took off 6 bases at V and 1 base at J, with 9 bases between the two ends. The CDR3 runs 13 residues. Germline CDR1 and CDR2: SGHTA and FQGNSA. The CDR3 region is CASRKGGQETQYF. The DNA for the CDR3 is TGTGCCAGCAGGAAGGGCGGCCAAGAGACCCAGTACTTC.

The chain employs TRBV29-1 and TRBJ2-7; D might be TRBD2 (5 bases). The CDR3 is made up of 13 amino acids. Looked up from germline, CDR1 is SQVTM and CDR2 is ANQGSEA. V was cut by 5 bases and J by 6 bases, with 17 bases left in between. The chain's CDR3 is CSVTGLLGGEQYF. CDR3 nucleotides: TGCAGCGTTACTGGACTCCTTGGAGGCGAGCAGTACTTC.

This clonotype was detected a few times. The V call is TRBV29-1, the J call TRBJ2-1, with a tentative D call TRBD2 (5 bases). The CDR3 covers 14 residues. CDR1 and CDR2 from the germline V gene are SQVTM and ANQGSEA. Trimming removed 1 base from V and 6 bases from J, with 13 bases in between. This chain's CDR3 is CSVEGYASINEQFF. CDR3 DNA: TGCAGCGTTGAAGGATACGCTAGCATCAATGAGCAGTTCTTC.